What follows are 12 T cell receptor beta chains derived from one specimen sequenced in a study of T-cell reconstitution after alpha-beta-depleted transplantation in children. Preparing the TCRbeta library involved the use of unique molecular identifiers. TCRdb itself ran the PCR reads through MiXCR, one entry per CDR3 protein. The table has about 500,000 distinct CDR3 sequences, 30% to 35% seen once. The sample was PBMCs from the stem cell graft donor, taken from the stem cell graft. The source of these receptors is a human donor who donated a stem cell graft to a child with aplastic anemia.

This clonotype was picked up one time. V and J are TRBV7-3 and TRBJ1-2; D gene ambiguous. Germline V gene data show CDR1 as SGHTA and CDR2 as FQGTGA. This CDR3 comprises 13 residues. Between the trimmed V and J ends, which lost 0 bases and 7 bases, there was a span of 9 bases. The DNA of the CDR3 is TGTGCCAGCAGCTTAACGGCGGCGTCTGGCTACACCTTC. Its translation is CASSLTAASGYTF.

In its sample, this clonotype was seen a few times. This rearrangement joins TRBV29-1 to TRBJ2-5, with D maybe TRBD2 (5 bases). Trimming pared 6 bases from V and 2 bases from J, leaving 16 bases between. Per the germline V gene, CDR1 is SQVTM and CDR2 is ANQGSEA. The CDR3 is 14 amino acids. The CDR3 bases are TGCAGCGTCCAACGCAGAGGAGGTCAAGAGACCCAGTACTTC. Its protein product is CSVQRRGGQETQYF.

The V gene is TRBV6-6, the J gene TRBJ2-4; possible D gene TRBD1, 6 bases. Germline V CDR1 and CDR2: MNHNY, SVGAGI (reference sequence). The CDR3 is made up of 16 amino acids. V dropped 4 bases and J dropped 2 bases, with 15 bases sitting between them. CDR3 DNA sequence: TGTGCCAGCAGTTTGTCTCGTGGGGGCCCCAAAAACATTCAGTACTTC. The encoded protein is CASSLSRGGPKNIQYF.

The table lists this clonotype with a few counts. The genes are TRBV6-5 and TRBJ1-2; maybe TRBD1 (5 bases). CDR1 and CDR2 (germline): MNHEY, SVGAGI. This CDR3 comprises 11 residues. The V end was cut by 5 bases, the J end by 4 bases, with 5 bases between. The CDR3: CASSDSYGYTF. The CDR3, as DNA: TGTGCCAGCAGTGACAGCTATGGCTACACCTTC.

This clonotype appeared a few times. One end of the junction does not line up with germline, which may come from a read error. This CDR3 reads CASSYLLAGDYEQYF. The CDR3 nucleotides are TGTGCCAGCAGCTACTTACTAGCGGGAGACTACGAGCAGTACTTC. V and J are TRBV6-5 and TRBJ2-7, with 11 bases matching TRBD2. The CDR3 loop spans 15 amino acids. CDR1 MNHEY and CDR2 SVGAGI come from the germline V gene.

The V and J genes are TRBV12-3 or TRBV12-4 and TRBJ2-7; a possible D gene is TRBD2 (5 bases). Between the trimmed V and J ends, which lost 7 bases and 4 bases, there was a span of 14 bases. This CDR3 has 13 amino acids. CDR3 in amino acids: CASTIPGIYEQYF. DNA of the CDR3: TGTGCCAGCACTATCCCGGGGATATACGAGCAGTACTTC.

This clonotype has more than one count but fewer than ten. CDR3 residues: CASSLEYRVVRYTF. As DNA, the CDR3 is TGTGCCAGCAGCTTGGAATACAGGGTGGTTCGCTACACCTTC. The chain is built from TRBV5-5 and TRBJ1-2, with D perhaps matching TRBD1 (6 bases). Per the germline V gene, CDR1 is SGHKS and CDR2 is YYEKEE (reference sequence). The length of the CDR3 is 14 residues. V dropped 0 bases and J dropped 9 bases, with 15 bases sitting between them. Filled out from reference TRBV5-5 and TRBJ1-2, the complete variable domain reads DAGVTQSPTHLIKTRGQQVTLRCSPISGHKSVSWYQQVLGQGPQFIFQYYEKEERGRGNFPDRFSARQFPNYSSELNVNALLLGDSALYLCASSLEYRVVRYTFGSGTRLTVV.

The chain is built from TRBV28 and TRBJ2-2; 9 bases are shared with TRBD2. There are 16 residues in the CDR3. The V segment lost 4 bases and the J segment 1 base; nucleotides outside the gene matches: 4. CDR1 is MDHEN and CDR2 is SYDVKM in the germline V gene. In DNA, the CDR3 is TGTGCCAGCAGTTCCCATAGCGGGAGGAACACCGGGGAGCTGTTTTTT. Protein product: CASSSHSGRNTGELFF.

There are a few counts of this clonotype. V gene TRBV6-1 combines with J gene TRBJ1-5; the D gene is possibly TRBD1 (5 bases). The germline CDR1 and CDR2 sequences are MNHNS and SASEGT. This CDR3 region has 14 residues. Trimming shortened V by 6 bases and J by 4 bases, and 13 bases separated the two germline ends. Here the CDR3 reads CASSQTWGNQPQHF. CDR3 nucleotides: TGTGCCAGCAGCCAGACCTGGGGGAATCAGCCCCAGCATTTT.

In this sample, this clonotype turned up a few times. V usage is TRBV10-3 and J usage is TRBJ1-1; 7 bases align to TRBD1. The junction had 8 bases not matched to a gene; V was cut back by 6 bases and J by 1 base. Germline CDR1 reads ENHRY; CDR2 reads SYGVKD. The CDR3 is made up of 15 amino acids. The CDR3 region is CAISPGGGRNTEAFF. CDR3 DNA sequence: TGTGCCATCAGCCCAGGGGGGGGCCGGAACACTGAAGCTTTCTTT.

This clonotype was seen only a few times. CDR3 nucleotide sequence: TGTGCCAGCAGTTATGAAGTCACCATATATTTT. Translating it yields CASSYEVTIYF. V usage is TRBV6-2 or TRBV6-3 and J usage is TRBJ1-3, with no clear D. This CDR3 comprises 11 residues. V was shortened by 3 bases and J by 9 bases, with 6 bases between the two germline ends. Germline V gene lookup returns CDR1 MNHEY and CDR2 SVGEGT.

A few counts support this clonotype. The genes are TRBV20-1 and TRBJ2-3, with 7 bases that match TRBD1. CDR3 size: 16 residues. Germline CDR1 DFQATT, CDR2 SNEGSKA (reference sequence). Trimming at V came to 0 bases and at J to 2 bases, leaving 8 bases not matched to a gene. CDR3 amino acids: CSARDPAGGDTDTQYF. The CDR3 DNA is TGCAGTGCTAGAGATCCTGCAGGGGGTGACACAGATACGCAGTATTTT.